This TCR beta chain was profiled in a study of blood T cell repertoires in COVID-19. In the study overall: From the United States, Italy and Spain came samples of acute and convalescent COVID-19. The cDNA or gDNA used as material had been derived from T cells, B-cell-depleted T cells, or PBMCs.

In the study's own analysis: Amplification of reference gene primers provided the estimated nucleated cell counts. Profiling relied on immunoSEQ multiplex PCR, and the TCRdb table lists in-frame clones only, not all of them. V and J calls and clone size follow that table, whereas D and trimming were derived from the DNA. Here the sample spans some 260,000 clones, 88% being singletons. Trimming took 1 base from V and 10 from J, leaving 11 bases between them. Germline values: CDR1 SEHNR, CDR2 FQNEAQ (reference sequence). This CDR3 is built from 13 residues. The chain carries TRBV7-9 and TRBJ2-1; no clear D gene. The sample taken for sequencing was peripheral blood. The TCR originated in a woman in her 30s with acute or convalescent COVID-19. CDR3 loop: CASSLVLRTEQFF. In DNA form, the CDR3 reads TGTGCCAGCAGCTTAGTGTTACGAACAGAGCAGTTCTTC. Full variable domain (outside the CDR3, taken from reference TRBV7-9 and TRBJ2-1): DTGVSQNPRHKITKRGQNVTFRCDPISEHNRLYWYRQTLGQGPEFLTYFQNEAQLEKSRLLSDRFSAERPKGSFSTLEIQRTEQGDSAMYLCASSLVLRTEQFFGPGTRLTVL.